The 21 T cell receptor beta chains presented below share a single source sample, sequenced in a study of blood T cell repertoires in COVID-19. Sequencing used immunoSEQ multiplex PCR; TCRdb keeps in-frame clones, though not all of them. The sample carries about 190,000 clones, less than 90% recorded once. What was sequenced was peripheral blood. The receptors shown here come from a man aged 30-40 years with acute or convalescent COVID-19.

The CDR3 coding sequence is TGCGCCAGCACCAGATCGACTAGCGGGGGGACAGATACGCAGTATTTT. Encoded protein: CASTRSTSGGTDTQYF. This chain joins TRBV5-1 and TRBJ2-3, with TRBD2 matching over 13 bases. CDR1 SGHRS and CDR2 YFSETQ come from the germline V gene. The ends lost 6 bases at V and 3 bases at J; junction bases unmatched: 7. CDR3 length: 16 residues. Supplemented by reference TRBV5-1 and TRBJ2-3, the full variable domain reads KAGVTQTPRYLIKTRGQQVTLSCSPISGHRSVSWYQQTPGQGLQFLFEYFSETQRNKGNFPGRFSGRQFSNSRSEMNVSTLELGDSALYLCASTRSTSGGTDTQYFGPGTRLTVL.

This rearrangement joins TRBV28 to TRBJ1-1; 7 bases line up with TRBD1. The germline gives CDR1 MDHEN, CDR2 SYDVKM. The J segment lost 4 bases and the V segment lost 6 bases, leaving 5 bases of the junction unmatched. The CDR3 spans 13 residues. CDR3 in amino acids: CASSYTGATEAFF. The CDR3 nucleotides read TGTGCCAGCAGCTATACAGGGGCCACTGAAGCTTTCTTT.

The chain carries TRBV10-1 and TRBJ2-1, with 10 bases that match TRBD2. V lost 5 bases to trimming and J lost 9 bases; unmatched junction nucleotides: 4. The CDR3 is made up of 13 amino acids. The germline gives CDR1 WNHNN, CDR2 SYGVQD (reference sequence). CDR3 protein: CASSRLAGSEQFF. In nucleotides, the CDR3 is TGCGCCAGCAGTAGACTAGCGGGTAGTGAGCAGTTCTTC.

The chain links TRBV6-5 to TRBJ2-7; 10 bases are a match to TRBD1. The CDR3 has 13 residues. V was pared by 11 bases and J by 3 bases, with 7 bases of the junction left unmatched. Germline V gene lookup returns CDR1 MNHEY and CDR2 SVGAGI. The CDR3 DNA reads TGTGCCGCGGGACAGGGGTATAGCTACGAGCAGTACTTC. Protein sequence: CAAGQGYSYEQYF.

Details on this clone: Additional DNA sequences in this sample encode the identical CDR3. This chain links TRBV4-1 with TRBJ1-1; no firm D call. V shed 2 bases and J shed 1 base, with 11 bases lying between them. Germline loops: CDR1 MGHRA, CDR2 YSYEKL. The length of the CDR3 is 15 residues. The CDR3 is CASSQPGRGNTEAFF. The DNA for the CDR3 is TGCGCCAGCAGCCAACCCGGACGGGGGAACACTGAAGCTTTCTTT.

This clone was picked up one time. J is TRBJ2-1 and V is TRBV30; tentatively, D is TRBD2 (6 bases). V lost 4 bases and J lost 6, with 13 bases in between. CDR3 size: 13 residues. Looked up from germline, CDR1 is GTSNPN and CDR2 is SVGIG (reference sequence). CDR3 in DNA: TGTGCCTGGACTAGCGCCTTACCCAATGAGCAGTTCTTC. Its protein product is CAWTSALPNEQFF.

The chain is built from TRBV9 and TRBJ2-7, with 11 bases fitting TRBD1. J lost 3 bases, V lost 4 bases, and 6 bases had no gene match. CDR1 SGDLS and CDR2 YYNGEE come from the germline V gene. The CDR3 totals 15 residues. This chain's CDR3 is CASSFTGTGGYEQYF. CDR3 nucleotide sequence: TGTGCCAGCAGCTTCACCGGGACAGGGGGCTACGAGCAGTACTTC.

The V call is TRBV7-2, the J call TRBJ2-7; D remains unclear. The CDR3 totals 14 residues. Trimming removed 3 bases from V and 2 bases from J, with 11 bases in between. Per the germline V gene, CDR1 is SGHTA and CDR2 is FQGNSA. CDR3 nucleotide sequence: TGTGCCAGCAGCTTGGGTTCCGGAGCCTACGAGCAGTACTTC. Its translation is CASSLGSGAYEQYF.

This chain uses TRBV2 with TRBJ1-1, with D tentatively TRBD1 (6 bases). CDR3 length: 13 residues. From germline, CDR1 is SNHLY and CDR2 FYNNEI. Trimming took off 7 bases at V and 5 bases at J, with 14 bases between the two ends. CDR3 DNA: TGTGCCAGCAATTCCGAAGGGGGAACTGAAGCTTTCTTT. Protein product: CASNSEGGTEAFF.

This rearrangement joins TRBV9 to TRBJ2-1; 7 positions agree with TRBD1. The V and J ends lost 3 bases and 4 bases, in that order; junction bases with no gene match: 10. The germline CDR1 and CDR2 sequences are SGDLS and YYNGEE. CDR3 size: 16 residues. DNA of the CDR3: TGTGCCAGCAGCGCCGATAGGGGGCGGCTTTACAATGAGCAGTTCTTC. As protein: CASSADRGRLYNEQFF.

This chain joins TRBV15 and TRBJ1-5, with D uncertain. The CDR3 extends over 16 amino acids. Germline V lookup: CDR1 LNHNV, CDR2 YYDKDF (reference sequence). V was cut by 1 base and J by 3 bases, with 13 bases left in between. CDR3 sequence: CATSRGTYGDNQPQHF. CDR3 DNA sequence: TGTGCCACCAGCAGAGGGACTTATGGAGACAATCAGCCCCAGCATTTT.

This clone has more than one count but fewer than ten. The rearrangement joins TRBV28 to TRBJ2-7; D possibly corresponds to TRBD2 (5 bases). Trimming cost V 4 bases and J 5 bases, with 9 bases left between them. CDR1 is MDHEN, CDR2 SYDVKM, per germline. The CDR3 runs to 12 residues. The chain's CDR3 is CASSSDWDEQYF. In DNA, the CDR3 is TGTGCCAGCAGTTCGGACTGGGACGAGCAGTACTTC.

The chain carries TRBV27 and TRBJ1-5, with D tentatively TRBD1 (5 bases). The V gene lost 8 bases and the J gene lost 9 bases, with 11 bases spanning the gap. The germline V gene encodes CDR1 MNHEY and CDR2 SMNVEV (reference sequence). The CDR3 spans 11 residues. The CDR3 nucleotides read TGTGCCAGCCAGGGTGGCGGGCCCCAGCATTTT. Translation: CASQGGGPQHF.

In its sample, this clone was seen once. This rearrangement joins TRBV2 to TRBJ1-3; D remains unclear. Germline V gene lookup returns CDR1 SNHLY and CDR2 FYNNEI. V was shortened by 3 bases and J by 6 bases, with 15 bases between the two germline ends. The CDR3 runs to 15 residues. The DNA for the CDR3 is TGTGCCAGCAGTGAGAGGATATTCGTGGAAAACACCATATATTTT. This encodes CASSERIFVENTIYF.

A few counts support this clone. Here the CDR3 DNA reads TGTGCCAGCAGCCGGAACTTACCAGCGGGAGAAAGCACAGATACGCAGTATTTT. Protein sequence: CASSRNLPAGESTDTQYF. V and J are TRBV11-2 and TRBJ2-3; 8 nucleotides match TRBD2. CDR3 size: 18 residues. Germline trimming cut 5 bases from V and 0 bases from J; bases unmatched to any gene: 13. Per germline, CDR1 SGHAT and CDR2 FQNNGV. Looking up the rest from reference TRBV11-2 and TRBJ2-3 gives the full variable domain: EAGVAQSPRYKIIEKRQSVAFWCNPISGHATLYWYQQILGQGPKLLIQFQNNGVVDDSQLPKDRFSAERLKGVDSTLKIQPAKLEDSAVYLCASSRNLPAGESTDTQYFGPGTRLTVL.

This chain connects TRBV7-3 to TRBJ2-4; the D gene is possibly TRBD2 (5 bases). V was clipped by 7 bases and J by 6 bases, with 7 bases between them. CDR1 and CDR2 from the germline V gene are SGHTA and FQGTGA. This CDR3 spans 11 amino acids. This chain's CDR3 is CASIGRNIQYF. The CDR3 DNA reads TGTGCCAGCATAGGGAGAAACATTCAGTACTTC.

The J gene is TRBJ2-1, the V gene TRBV5-5; 7 bases are a match to TRBD1. The germline V gene has CDR1 SGHKS and CDR2 YYEKEE (reference sequence). J gave up 7 bases and V 2 bases, and 12 bases lay outside the gene matches. The CDR3 sequence is 16 residues long. The CDR3 region is CASSLEGALSRNEQFF. CDR3 coding DNA: TGTGCCAGCAGCTTAGAGGGGGCCCTATCAAGAAATGAGCAGTTCTTC.

This clone appeared once. This sequence joins TRBV4-1 and TRBJ1-1; D not resolved. Between the trimmed V and J ends, which lost 0 bases and 1 base, there was a span of 12 bases. From germline, CDR1 is MGHRA and CDR2 YSYEKL. This CDR3 has 16 amino acids. The CDR3 region is CASSQDLSGSNTEAFF. CDR3 in DNA: TGCGCCAGCAGCCAAGACTTATCGGGATCGAACACTGAAGCTTTCTTT.

The chain links TRBV25-1 to TRBJ1-6; the match to TRBD1 covers 9 bases. J was trimmed by 7 bases and V by 8 bases; bases with no gene match: 6. Germline V gene data show CDR1 as MGHDK and CDR2 as SYGVNS. The CDR3 is 14 residues long. The DNA of the CDR3 is TGTGCCAGCCAGGACAGGGGTGGAAATTCACCCCTCCACTTT. Its protein product is CASQDRGGNSPLHF.

The chain joins TRBV19 to TRBJ1-1; no clear D. The CDR3 is 14 residues long. V was shortened by 7 bases and J by 0 bases, with 12 bases between the two germline ends. CDR1 is LNHDA, CDR2 SQIVND, per germline (reference sequence). This CDR3 reads CASTRRELNTEAFF. In nucleotides, the CDR3 is TGTGCCAGTACCCGGAGGGAGTTGAACACTGAAGCTTTCTTT.

The chain is built from TRBV3-1 (or the pseudogene TRBV3-2) and TRBJ1-1; D remains ambiguous. Looked up from germline, CDR1 is LGHDT and CDR2 is YNNKEL (reference sequence). The V and J ends lost 0 bases and 11 bases respectively, with 10 bases between them. This CDR3 contains 12 residues. The CDR3 DNA is TGTGCCAGCAGCCAAGAATGGGAGAAGGCTTTCTTT. As protein: CASSQEWEKAFF.